This is a list of T cell receptor beta chains from one sample in a study of control samples from healthy donors and cancer patients. Repertoires were generated with immunoSEQ multiplex PCR, while TCRdb's copy carries only in-frame clones and drops some. The sample includes 170,000 or so clones, approximately 94% of them seen just once. Sample: blood. These receptors came from a woman aged 35 to 49 in good health. CDR3s include the opening cysteine and the closing phenylalanine or tryptophan. A D gene is named only where the DNA matches it firmly. Expanded clones are given a class, and other clones once, few, many or no size at all.

size: NA; V: TRBV7-9; J: TRBJ1-1; D: NA; CDR3: CASREGKNTEAFF; DNA: TGTGCCAGCAGGGAGGGGAAGAACACTGAAGCTTTCTTT
size: NA; V: TRBV27; J: TRBJ1-5; D: NA; CDR3: CANQGSGNDNQPQHF; DNA: TGTGCCAACCAAGGGTCAGGTAACGACAATCAGCCCCAGCATTTT
size: NA; V: TRBV7-9; J: TRBJ1-2; D: TRBD1; CDR3: CASSLRTGSDYGYTF; DNA: TGTGCCAGCAGCTTGAGGACAGGGTCGGACTATGGCTACACCTTC
size: NA; V: TRBV28; J: TRBJ1-1; D: NA; CDR3: CASSFFAWTEAFF; DNA: TGTGCCAGCAGTTTCTTCGCGTGGACTGAAGCTTTCTTT
size: NA; V: TRBV4-3; J: TRBJ1-2; D: NA; CDR3: CASSLVVGRHGYTF; DNA: TGCGCCAGCAGCCTAGTGGTAGGGAGGCATGGCTACACCTTC
size: NA; V: TRBV6-4; J: TRBJ1-5; D: NA; CDR3: CASSDSPGNQPQHF; DNA: TGTGCCAGCAGTGACTCACCGGGAAATCAGCCCCAGCATTTT
size: NA; V: TRBV11-2; J: TRBJ2-7; D: NA; CDR3: CASSLPRTYRTNF; DNA: TGTGCCAGCAGCTTACCGAGAACCTACAGGACTAACTTC
size: NA; V: TRBV7-2; J: TRBJ2-1; D: NA; CDR3: CASSYQPDSYNEQFF; DNA: TGTGCCAGCAGCTATCAGCCAGACTCCTACAATGAGCAGTTCTTC
size: once; V: TRBV6-4; J: TRBJ1-1; D: TRBD1; CDR3: CASSPDRATEAFF; DNA: TGTGCCAGCAGTCCAGACAGGGCCACTGAAGCTTTCTTT
size: NA; V: TRBV19; J: TRBJ1-6; D: NA; CDR3: CASTEEGGYNSPLHF; DNA: TGTGCCAGTACTGAGGAAGGGGGCTATAATTCACCCCTCCACTTT
size: NA; V: TRBV5-4; J: TRBJ2-5; D: TRBD2; CDR3: CASSRERGETQYF; DNA: TGTGCCAGCAGCCGGGAGCGGGGAGAGACCCAGTACTTC
size: NA; V: TRBV10-3; J: TRBJ1-1; D: NA; CDR3: CAISESGDGTEAFF; DNA: TGTGCCATCAGTGAGTCGGGGGATGGGACTGAAGCTTTCTTT
size: NA; V: TRBV10-3; J: TRBJ1-1; D: NA; CDR3: CAISESTRQLNTEAFF; DNA: TGTGCCATCAGTGAGTCAACTCGGCAGTTGAACACTGAAGCTTTCTTT
size: NA; V: TRBV9; J: TRBJ1-5; D: NA; CDR3: CASSVGVGNQPQHF; DNA: TGTGCCAGCAGCGTAGGTGTGGGGAATCAGCCCCAGCATTTT
size: NA; V: TRBV10-3; J: TRBJ1-2; D: NA; CDR3: CAISESRGDGYTF; DNA: TGTGCCATCAGTGAGTCAAGGGGTGATGGCTACACCTTC
size: many; V: TRBV15; J: TRBJ1-4; D: NA; CDR3: CATSRDQGRGSEKLFF; DNA: TGTGCCACCAGCAGAGATCAGGGCAGGGGAAGTGAAAAACTGTTTTTT
size: NA; V: TRBV2; J: TRBJ1-2; D: NA; CDR3: CASSGDGYFYGYTF; DNA: TGTGCCAGCAGTGGGGACGGCTACTTCTATGGCTACACCTTC
size: NA; V: TRBV7-7; J: TRBJ1-2; D: TRBD1; CDR3: CASSPGQGLGYTF; DNA: TGTGCTAGCAGCCCAGGACAGGGCCTTGGCTACACCTTC
size: NA; V: TRBV7-8; J: TRBJ1-5; D: TRBD1; CDR3: CASSSSGGFQPQHF; DNA: TGTGCCAGCAGCTCATCAGGGGGTTTCCAGCCCCAGCATTTT
size: NA; V: TRBV7-2; J: TRBJ2-4; D: NA; CDR3: CASSLAPAKNIQYF; DNA: TGTGCCAGCAGCTTAGCCCCCGCCAAAAACATTCAGTACTTC
size: NA; V: TRBV5-6; J: TRBJ1-1; D: TRBD1; CDR3: CASSMDREGMNTEAFF; DNA: TGTGCCAGCAGCATGGACAGGGAAGGGATGAACACTGAAGCTTTCTTT
size: NA; V: TRBV6-1; J: TRBJ2-1; D: TRBD2; CDR3: CASSEVYRGLVAGGHNEQFF; DNA: TGTGCCAGCAGTGAAGTATATAGGGGACTAGTCGCGGGAGGCCACAATGAGCAGTTCTTC
size: NA; V: TRBV18; J: TRBJ2-1; D: TRBD2; CDR3: CASSPRTSGGSSYNEQFF; DNA: TGTGCCAGCTCACCCAGGACTAGCGGGGGCAGCTCCTACAATGAGCAGTTCTTC
size: NA; V: TRBV3-1/TRBV3-2; J: TRBJ2-1; D: NA; CDR3: CASSLLGYNEQFF; DNA: TGTGCCAGCAGTCTACTGGGCTACAATGAGCAGTTCTTC
size: NA; V: TRBV5-6; J: TRBJ2-7; D: TRBD2; CDR3: CASSLEGLAGGGGSYEQYF; DNA: TGTGCCAGCAGCTTGGAGGGACTAGCGGGAGGGGGGGGGTCCTACGAGCAGTACTTC
size: NA; V: TRBV5-5; J: TRBJ1-1; D: NA; CDR3: CASSFRNMNTEAFF; DNA: TGTGCCAGCAGCTTCCGGAACATGAACACTGAAGCTTTCTTT
size: NA; V: TRBV7-2; J: TRBJ1-2; D: NA; CDR3: CASSPIAGGTYGYTF; DNA: TGTGCCAGCAGCCCAATAGCGGGGGGTACCTATGGCTACACCTTC
size: NA; V: TRBV4-1; J: TRBJ1-2; D: NA; CDR3: CASSHALTGGGNYGYTF; DNA: TGCGCCAGCAGCCACGCGCTGACAGGCGGTGGAAACTATGGCTACACCTTC
size: NA; V: TRBV7-9; J: TRBJ1-1; D: NA; CDR3: CASSLVHPNTEAFF; DNA: TGTGCCAGCAGCTTAGTTCACCCGAACACTGAAGCTTTCTTT
size: NA; V: TRBV18; J: TRBJ1-4; D: NA; CDR3: CASSRGLEEKLFF; DNA: TGTGCCAGCTCAAGGGGCCTAGAGGAAAAACTGTTTTTT
size: NA; V: TRBV6-5; J: TRBJ1-1; D: NA; CDR3: CASSIHRDRTEAFF; DNA: TGTGCCAGCAGCATACACAGGGACCGCACTGAAGCTTTCTTT
size: NA; V: TRBV7-2; J: TRBJ1-3; D: NA; CDR3: CASSPPGSSSGNTIYF; DNA: TGTGCCAGCAGCCCCCCCGGGAGCTCCTCTGGAAACACCATATATTTT
size: NA; V: TRBV29-1; J: TRBJ2-2; D: NA; CDR3: CSVEVSGGTDTGELFF; DNA: TGCAGCGTTGAAGTATCGGGGGGGACAGACACCGGGGAGCTGTTTTTT
size: NA; V: TRBV7-2; J: TRBJ1-4; D: NA; CDR3: CASSHPYDPATNEKLFF; DNA: TGTGCCAGCAGCCATCCCTACGACCCAGCCACTAATGAAAAACTGTTTTTT
size: NA; V: TRBV15; J: TRBJ2-5; D: TRBD2; CDR3: CATSGLGLAQETQYF; DNA: TGTGCCACCAGCGGACTGGGACTAGCGCAAGAGACCCAGTACTTC
size: once; V: TRBV15; J: TRBJ1-1; D: NA; CDR3: CATLLGGDTEAFF; DNA: TGTGCCACCCTCCTAGGGGGGGACACTGAAGCTTTCTTT
size: NA; V: TRBV10-3; J: TRBJ1-2; D: TRBD1; CDR3: CAISEAGQARYGYTF; DNA: TGTGCCATCAGTGAGGCCGGACAGGCTAGGTATGGCTACACCTTC
size: NA; V: TRBV2; J: TRBJ2-2; D: NA; CDR3: CASSDLGNTGELFF; DNA: TGTGCCAGCAGTGATCTGGGGAACACCGGGGAGCTGTTTTTT
size: NA; V: TRBV6-5; J: TRBJ1-1; D: NA; CDR3: CASSYGPQAFF; DNA: TGTGCCAGCAGTTACGGACCCCAAGCTTTCTTT
size: NA; V: TRBV15; J: TRBJ2-7; D: NA; CDR3: CATSTRLNREQYF; DNA: TGTGCCACCAGCACCAGACTCAATCGGGAGCAGTACTTC
size: NA; V: TRBV12-3/TRBV12-4; J: TRBJ1-1; D: NA; CDR3: CASSFRTNTEAFF; DNA: TGTGCCAGCAGTTTCCGGACCAACACTGAAGCTTTCTTT
size: NA; V: TRBV9; J: TRBJ1-1; D: NA; CDR3: CASSVATMNTEAFF; DNA: TGTGCCAGCAGCGTAGCCACCATGAACACTGAAGCTTTCTTT